This T cell receptor (beta chain) derives from a study of T cells expressing NK-cell markers (dated by TCRdb to 2018 to 2021). In terms of the full investigation: In sorted CD3+CD56+NKG2C+, CD3+CD56+NKG2C- and CD3+CD56-NKG2C+ T-cell subsets from 7 or 8 donors, TCR beta-chain repertoires were profiled. The study sequenced eight donors, all healthy volunteers chosen at random: three men and five women. The libraries were sequenced on Illumina HiSeq 2000/2500, MiSeq or NextSeq, producing 2 x 150 bp reads. Among the eight sequenced donors, only one was HCMV-seronegative, while the other seven were HCMV-seropositive. Overall study outcomes, separate from this receptor: Whether the expanded NKG2C-expressing T cell clones were specific for HCMV antigens remained unclear. Those dominant clonotypes were again the most abundant among CD3+CD56-NKG2C+ cells in a few donors, at 28.3-60.1%. In over five donors, the dominant CD3+CD56+NKG2C+ clonotypes were among the top 10 CD8+ clonotypes and accounted for roughly 1.0-8% of CD8+ T cells.

With respect to this clonotype: What this receptor recognizes is not known.

The sequencer listed for this sample is Illumina HiSeq 2000. TCR beta cDNA libraries were prepared using 5'RACE template switching, which introduced a universal primer site and unique molecular identifiers. cDNA synthesis was primed from the TCR beta constant segment, followed by two successive PCR amplification steps. As for the original processing: MIGEC was used to demultiplex reads and group the reads by UMI, and MiTCR was used to assemble and quantify clonotypes. Only TCR cDNA sequences supported by at least two reads were kept to exclude erroneous sequences. The tcR package was used for downstream repertoire analysis, and clonotypes were matched between fractions using CDR3 nucleotide sequence together with V segment. VDJmatch was used to annotate antigen specificity against VDJdb, with one amino acid substitution in CDR3 allowed. Reads reprocessed by TCRdb are summarized as one entry per CDR3 protein sequence, and DNA is absent. TCRdb, rather than the study authors, made the V and J calls. The sample table on file contains some 390,000 distinct CDR3 sequences. The top ten clonotypes cover roughly a tenth of the sample.

A commercial ELISA kit detecting HCMV-specific IgG in serum was used to determine HCMV serostatus. Peripheral blood mononuclear cells were isolated from blood by Ficoll density gradient centrifugation. Inclusive of the bounding cysteine and phenylalanine, the CDR3 is 20 residues long. DNA for this receptor is not on file. CDR1 MNHNS and CDR2 SASEGT are derived from the germline V gene. Sequencing input: blood T cells: a sorted CD56 or NKG2C T cell subset, CD4+ or CD8+ T cells, or bulk PBMC T cells (not recorded which). This receptor was obtained from a woman in her 50s in good health. Donor details come from another sample of the same person, matched by shared clones. The sequence is built from TRBV6-1 and TRBJ2-1; TCRdb's D call, TRBD2, is unchecked because there is no DNA. The CDR3 sequence is CASSEIQSTPGLAYYDEQFF.